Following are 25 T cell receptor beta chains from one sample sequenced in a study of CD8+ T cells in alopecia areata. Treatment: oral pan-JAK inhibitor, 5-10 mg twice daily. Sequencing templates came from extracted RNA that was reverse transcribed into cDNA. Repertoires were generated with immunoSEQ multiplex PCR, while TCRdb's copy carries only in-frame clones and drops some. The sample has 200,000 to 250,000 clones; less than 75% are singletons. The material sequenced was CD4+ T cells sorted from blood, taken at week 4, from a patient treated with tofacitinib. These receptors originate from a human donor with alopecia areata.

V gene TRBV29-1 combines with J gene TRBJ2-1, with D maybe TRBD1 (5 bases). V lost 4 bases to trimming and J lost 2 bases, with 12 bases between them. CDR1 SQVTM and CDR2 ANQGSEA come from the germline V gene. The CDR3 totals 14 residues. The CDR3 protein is CSVAQGNAYNEQFF. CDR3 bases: TGCAGCGTTGCCCAGGGTAATGCCTACAATGAGCAGTTCTTC.

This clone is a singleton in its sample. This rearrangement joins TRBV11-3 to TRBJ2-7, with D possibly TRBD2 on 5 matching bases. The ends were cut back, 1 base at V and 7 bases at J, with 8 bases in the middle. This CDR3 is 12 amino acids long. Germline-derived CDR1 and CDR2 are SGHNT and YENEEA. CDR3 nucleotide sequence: TGTGCCAGCAGCTTAGCGGAGGCAGAGCAGTACTTC. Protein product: CASSLAEAEQYF.

In nucleotides, the CDR3 is TGTGCCAGCAGGCCCACAGACAGGGACAACTACGAGCAGTACTTC. Its translation: CASRPTDRDNYEQYF. J is TRBJ2-7 and V is TRBV25-1; 7 bases line up with TRBD1. This CDR3 has 15 amino acids. CDR1 and CDR2 from the germline V gene are MGHDK and SYGVNS. The J segment lost 3 bases and the V segment lost 6 bases, leaving 11 bases of the junction unmatched.

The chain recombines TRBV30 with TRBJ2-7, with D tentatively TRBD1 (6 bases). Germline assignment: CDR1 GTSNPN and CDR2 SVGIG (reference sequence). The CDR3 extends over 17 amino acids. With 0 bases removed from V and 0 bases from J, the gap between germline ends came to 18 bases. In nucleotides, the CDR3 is TGTGCCTGGAGTGTACCGTTGGGGGCCTATAGCTCCTACGAGCAGTACTTC. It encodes CAWSVPLGAYSSYEQYF.

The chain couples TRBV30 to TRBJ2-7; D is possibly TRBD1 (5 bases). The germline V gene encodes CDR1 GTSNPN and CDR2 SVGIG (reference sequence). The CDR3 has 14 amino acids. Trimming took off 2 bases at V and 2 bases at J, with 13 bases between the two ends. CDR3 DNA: TGTGCCTGGAGTTCGTCAGGGCCCCCCTACGAGCAGTACTTC. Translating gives CAWSSSGPPYEQYF. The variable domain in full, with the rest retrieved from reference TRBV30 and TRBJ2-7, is SQTIHQWPATLVQPVGSPLSLECTVEGTSNPNLYWYRQAAGRGLQLLFYSVGIGQISSEVPQNLSASRPQDRQFILSSKKLLLSDSGFYLCAWSSSGPPYEQYFGPGTRLTVT.

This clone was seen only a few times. CDR3 residues: CASSEVLSDTQYF. The CDR3 DNA reads as TGTGCCAGCAGTGAGGTCCTGTCAGATACGCAGTATTTT. The chain joins TRBV25-1 to TRBJ2-3, with D uncertain. V lost 3 bases, J lost 4 bases, and 8 bases lay in between. CDR3 length: 13 residues. From germline, CDR1 is MGHDK and CDR2 SYGVNS.

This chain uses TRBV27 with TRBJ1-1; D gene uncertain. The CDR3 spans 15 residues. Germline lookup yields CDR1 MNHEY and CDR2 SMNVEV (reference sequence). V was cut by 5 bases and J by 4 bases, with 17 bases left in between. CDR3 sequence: CASSPRPPEGTEAFF. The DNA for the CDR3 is TGTGCCAGCAGTCCGCGTCCCCCGGAGGGCACTGAAGCTTTCTTT.

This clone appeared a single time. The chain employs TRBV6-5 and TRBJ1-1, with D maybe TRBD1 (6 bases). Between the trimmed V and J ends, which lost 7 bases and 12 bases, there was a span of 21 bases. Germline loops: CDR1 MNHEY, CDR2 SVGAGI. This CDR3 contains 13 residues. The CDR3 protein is CASNLPGTKVSFF. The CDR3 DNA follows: TGTGCCAGCAATCTCCCCGGGACAAAAGTATCTTTCTTT.

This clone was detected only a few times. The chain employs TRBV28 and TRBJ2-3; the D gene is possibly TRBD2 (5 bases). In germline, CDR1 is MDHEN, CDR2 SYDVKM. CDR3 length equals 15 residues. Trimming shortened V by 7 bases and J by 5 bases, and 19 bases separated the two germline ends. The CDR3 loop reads CASNSGSPGLDTQYF. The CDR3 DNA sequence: TGTGCCAGCAACTCGGGGTCCCCGGGCCTAGATACGCAGTATTTT. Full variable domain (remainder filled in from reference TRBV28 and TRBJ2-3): DVKVTQSSRYLVKRTGEKVFLECVQDMDHENMFWYRQDPGLGLRLIYFSYDVKMKEKGDIPEGYSVSREKKERFSLILESASTNQTSMYLCASNSGSPGLDTQYFGPGTRLTVL.

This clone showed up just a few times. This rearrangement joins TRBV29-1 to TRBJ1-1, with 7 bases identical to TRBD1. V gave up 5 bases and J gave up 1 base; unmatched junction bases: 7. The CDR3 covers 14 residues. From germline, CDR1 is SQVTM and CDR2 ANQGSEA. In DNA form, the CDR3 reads TGCAGCGTTATTCCGGGACAGAGGAACACTGAAGCTTTCTTT. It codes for CSVIPGQRNTEAFF.

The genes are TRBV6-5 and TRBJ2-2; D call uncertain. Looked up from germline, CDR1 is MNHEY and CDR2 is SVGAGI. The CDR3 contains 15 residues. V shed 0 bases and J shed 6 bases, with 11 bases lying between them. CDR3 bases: TGTGCCAGCAGTTACTCGCGTGTAAGGGCCGGGGAGCTGTTTTTT. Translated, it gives CASSYSRVRAGELFF.

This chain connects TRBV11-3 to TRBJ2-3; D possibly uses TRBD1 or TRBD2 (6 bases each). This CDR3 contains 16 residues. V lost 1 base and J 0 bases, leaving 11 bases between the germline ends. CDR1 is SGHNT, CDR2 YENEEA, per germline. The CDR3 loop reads CASSLAGGTSTDTQYF. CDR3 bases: TGTGCCAGCAGCTTAGCCGGGGGCACTAGCACAGATACGCAGTATTTT.

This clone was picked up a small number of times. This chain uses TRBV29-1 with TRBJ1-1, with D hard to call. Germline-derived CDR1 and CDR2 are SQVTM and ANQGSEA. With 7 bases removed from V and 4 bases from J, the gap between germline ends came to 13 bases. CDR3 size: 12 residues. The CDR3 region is CSGRAVGTEAFF. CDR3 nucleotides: TGCAGCGGTCGGGCCGTGGGCACTGAAGCTTTCTTT.

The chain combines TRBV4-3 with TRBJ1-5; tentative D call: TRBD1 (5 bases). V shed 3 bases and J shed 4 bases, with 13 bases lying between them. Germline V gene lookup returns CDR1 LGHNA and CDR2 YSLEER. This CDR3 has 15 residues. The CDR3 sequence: CASSHAGTVNQPQHF. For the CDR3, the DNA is TGCGCCAGCAGCCACGCCGGGACCGTAAATCAGCCCCAGCATTTT.

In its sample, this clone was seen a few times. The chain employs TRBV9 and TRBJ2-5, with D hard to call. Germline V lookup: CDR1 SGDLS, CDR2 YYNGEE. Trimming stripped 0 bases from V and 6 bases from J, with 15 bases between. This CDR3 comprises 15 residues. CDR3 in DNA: TGTGCCAGCAGCGTAGCATCTAGGCTTGGGCAGACCCAGTACTTC. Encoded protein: CASSVASRLGQTQYF.

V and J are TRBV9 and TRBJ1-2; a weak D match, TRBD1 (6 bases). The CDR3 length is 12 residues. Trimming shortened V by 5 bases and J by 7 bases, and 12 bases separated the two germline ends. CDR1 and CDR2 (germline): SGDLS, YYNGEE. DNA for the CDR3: TGTGCCAGCAGTCAGACAGGAGGTGGCTACACCTTC. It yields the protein CASSQTGGGYTF. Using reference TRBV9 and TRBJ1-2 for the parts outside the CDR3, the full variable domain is DSGVTQTPKHLITATGQRVTLRCSPRSGDLSVYWYQQSLDQGLQFLIQYYNGEERAKGNILERFSAQQFPDLHSELNLSSLELGDSALYFCASSQTGGGYTFGSGTRLTVV.

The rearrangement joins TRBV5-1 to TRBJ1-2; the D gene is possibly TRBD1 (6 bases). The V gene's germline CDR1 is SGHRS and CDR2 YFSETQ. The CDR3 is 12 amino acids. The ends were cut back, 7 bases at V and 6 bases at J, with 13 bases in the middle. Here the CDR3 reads CASRGTSDGYTF. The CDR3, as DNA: TGCGCCAGCCGCGGGACATCAGATGGCTACACCTTC.

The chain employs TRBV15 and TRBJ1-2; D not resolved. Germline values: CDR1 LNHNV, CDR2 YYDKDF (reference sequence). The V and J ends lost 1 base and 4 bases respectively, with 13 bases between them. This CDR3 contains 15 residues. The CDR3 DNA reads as TGTGCCACCAGCAGAGGGATTGGCAGCGGCTATGGCTACACCTTC. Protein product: CATSRGIGSGYGYTF.

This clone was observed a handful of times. The CDR3 spells CSAVLDRVATF. The DNA for the CDR3 is TGCAGCGCTGTTTTGGACAGGGTAGCCACCTTC. The chain recombines TRBV29-1 with TRBJ1-2, with 8 bases aligning to TRBD1. The V segment lost 7 bases and the J segment 13 bases; nucleotides outside the gene matches: 11. The germline CDR1 and CDR2 sequences are SQVTM and ANQGSEA. This CDR3 is built from 11 residues.

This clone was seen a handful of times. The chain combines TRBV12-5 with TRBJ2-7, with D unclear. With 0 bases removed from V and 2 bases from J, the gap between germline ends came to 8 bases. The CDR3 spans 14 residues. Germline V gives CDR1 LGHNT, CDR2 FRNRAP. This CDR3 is CASGLVAQTYEQYF. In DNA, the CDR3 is TGTGCTAGTGGTTTGGTAGCACAGACCTACGAGCAGTACTTC.

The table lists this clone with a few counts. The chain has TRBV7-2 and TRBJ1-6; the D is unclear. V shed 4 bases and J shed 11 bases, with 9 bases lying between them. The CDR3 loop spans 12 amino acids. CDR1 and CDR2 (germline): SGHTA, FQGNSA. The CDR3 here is CASSSNRAPLHF. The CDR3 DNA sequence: TGTGCCAGCAGCTCGAACCGGGCACCCCTCCACTTT.

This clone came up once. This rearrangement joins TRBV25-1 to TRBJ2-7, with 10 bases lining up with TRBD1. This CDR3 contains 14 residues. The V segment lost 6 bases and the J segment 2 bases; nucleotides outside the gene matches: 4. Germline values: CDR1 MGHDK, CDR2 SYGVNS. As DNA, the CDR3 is TGTGCCAGCAGAGGGACAGGGGAGACCTACGAGCAGTACTTC. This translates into CASRGTGETYEQYF.

The CDR3 sequence: CASSLGSGTTYEQYF. CDR3 coding DNA: TGCGCCAGCAGCTTGGGCTCAGGGACCACCTACGAGCAGTACTTC. This chain uses TRBV5-1 with TRBJ2-7, with D perhaps TRBD1 or TRBD2 (5 bases each). Germline loops: CDR1 SGHRS, CDR2 YFSETQ. The CDR3 runs 15 residues. The V and J ends lost 0 bases and 2 bases respectively, with 12 bases between them.

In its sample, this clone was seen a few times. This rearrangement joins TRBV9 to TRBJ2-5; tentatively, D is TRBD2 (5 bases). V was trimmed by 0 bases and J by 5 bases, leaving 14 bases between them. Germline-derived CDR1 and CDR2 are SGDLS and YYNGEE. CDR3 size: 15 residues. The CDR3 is CASSVGYRGAETQYF. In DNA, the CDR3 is TGTGCCAGCAGCGTAGGATATCGGGGTGCGGAGACCCAGTACTTC.

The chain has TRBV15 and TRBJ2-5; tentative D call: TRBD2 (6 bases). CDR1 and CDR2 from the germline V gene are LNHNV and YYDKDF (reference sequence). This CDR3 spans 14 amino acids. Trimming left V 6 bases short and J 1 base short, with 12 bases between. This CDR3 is CATSPGDFQETQYF. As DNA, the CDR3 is TGTGCCACCAGTCCGGGGGACTTCCAAGAGACCCAGTACTTC.